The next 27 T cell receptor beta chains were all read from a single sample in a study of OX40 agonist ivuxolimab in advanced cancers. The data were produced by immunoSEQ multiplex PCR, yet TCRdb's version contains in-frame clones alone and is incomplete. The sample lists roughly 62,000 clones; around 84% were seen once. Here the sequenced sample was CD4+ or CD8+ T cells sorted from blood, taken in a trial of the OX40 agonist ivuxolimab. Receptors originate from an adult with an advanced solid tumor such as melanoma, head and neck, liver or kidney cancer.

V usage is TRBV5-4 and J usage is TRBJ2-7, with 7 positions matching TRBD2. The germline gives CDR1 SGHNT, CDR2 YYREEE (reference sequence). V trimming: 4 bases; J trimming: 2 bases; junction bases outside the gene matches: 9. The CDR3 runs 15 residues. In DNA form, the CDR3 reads TGTGCCAGCAGCCCATCTCTAGCGGTGACCTACGAGCAGTACTTC. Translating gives CASSPSLAVTYEQYF.

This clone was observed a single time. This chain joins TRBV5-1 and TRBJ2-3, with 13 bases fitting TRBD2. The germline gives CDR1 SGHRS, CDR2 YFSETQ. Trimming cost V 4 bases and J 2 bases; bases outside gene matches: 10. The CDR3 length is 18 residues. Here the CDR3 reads CASSREPGTSGNTDTQYF. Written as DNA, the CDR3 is TGCGCCAGCAGCCGCGAACCAGGGACTAGCGGGAACACAGATACGCAGTATTTT. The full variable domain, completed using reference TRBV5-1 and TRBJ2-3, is KAGVTQTPRYLIKTRGQQVTLSCSPISGHRSVSWYQQTPGQGLQFLFEYFSETQRNKGNFPGRFSGRQFSNSRSEMNVSTLELGDSALYLCASSREPGTSGNTDTQYFGPGTRLTVL.

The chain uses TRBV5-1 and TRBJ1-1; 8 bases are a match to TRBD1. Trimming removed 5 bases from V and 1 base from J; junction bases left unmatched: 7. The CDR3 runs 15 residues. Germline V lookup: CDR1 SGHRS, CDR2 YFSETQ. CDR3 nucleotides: TGCGCCAGCAGTCGGGACAGGCTAACGAACACTGAAGCTTTCTTT. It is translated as CASSRDRLTNTEAFF.

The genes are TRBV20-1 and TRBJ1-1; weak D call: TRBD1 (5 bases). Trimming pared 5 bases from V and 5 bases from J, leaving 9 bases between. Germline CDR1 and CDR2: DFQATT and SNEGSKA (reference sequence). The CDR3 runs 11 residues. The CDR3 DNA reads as TGCAGTGCTCCCGGGACTACTGAAGCTTTCTTT. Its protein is CSAPGTTEAFF.

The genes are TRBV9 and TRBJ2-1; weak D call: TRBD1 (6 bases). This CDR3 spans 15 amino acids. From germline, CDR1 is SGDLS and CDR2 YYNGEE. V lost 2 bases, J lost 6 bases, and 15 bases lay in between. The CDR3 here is CASSVHRVNSNEQFF. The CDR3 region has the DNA TGTGCCAGCAGCGTCCACAGGGTCAACTCCAATGAGCAGTTCTTC.

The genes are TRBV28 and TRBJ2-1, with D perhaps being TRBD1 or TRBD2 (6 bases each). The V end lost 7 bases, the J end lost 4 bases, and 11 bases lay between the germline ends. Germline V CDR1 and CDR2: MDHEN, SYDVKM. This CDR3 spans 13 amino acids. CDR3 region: CASIGGPYNEQFF. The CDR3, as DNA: TGTGCCAGCATAGGGGGGCCGTACAATGAGCAGTTCTTC.

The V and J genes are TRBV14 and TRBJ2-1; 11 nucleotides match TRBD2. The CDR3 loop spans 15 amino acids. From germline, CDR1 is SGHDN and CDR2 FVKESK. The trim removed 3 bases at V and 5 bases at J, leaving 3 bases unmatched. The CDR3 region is CASSQTSGINNEQFF. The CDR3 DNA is TGTGCCAGCAGCCAGACTAGCGGGATAAACAATGAGCAGTTCTTC.

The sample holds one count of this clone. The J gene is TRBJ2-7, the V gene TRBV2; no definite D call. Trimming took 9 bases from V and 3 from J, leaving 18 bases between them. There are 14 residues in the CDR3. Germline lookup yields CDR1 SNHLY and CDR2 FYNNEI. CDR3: CARKTRRVIYEQYF. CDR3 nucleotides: TGTGCCAGAAAAACAAGGCGAGTTATCTACGAGCAGTACTTC.

DNA for the CDR3: TGTGCCAGCAGCTTGGGACAGGGTTTGTCTGGGTACGAGCAGTACTTC. Its protein is CASSLGQGLSGYEQYF. The chain recombines TRBV11-2 with TRBJ2-7; 9 nucleotides line up with TRBD1. CDR3 length: 16 amino acids. V shed 3 bases, J shed 4 bases, and the junction held 10 bases outside the gene matches. Germline V gene data show CDR1 as SGHAT and CDR2 as FQNNGV.

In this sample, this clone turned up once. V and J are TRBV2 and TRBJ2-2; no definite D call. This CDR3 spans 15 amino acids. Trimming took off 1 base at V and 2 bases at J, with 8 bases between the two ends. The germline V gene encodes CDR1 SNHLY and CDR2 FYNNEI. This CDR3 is CASSEDGPNTGELFF. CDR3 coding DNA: TGTGCCAGCAGTGAAGACGGGCCCAACACCGGGGAGCTGTTTTTT.

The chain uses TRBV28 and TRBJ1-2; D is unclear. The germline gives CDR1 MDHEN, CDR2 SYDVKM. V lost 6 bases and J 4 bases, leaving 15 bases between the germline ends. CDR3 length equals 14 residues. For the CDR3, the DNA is TGTGCCAGCAGCCCGGGGTCCAGGAGCTATGGCTACACCTTC. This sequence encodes CASSPGSRSYGYTF.

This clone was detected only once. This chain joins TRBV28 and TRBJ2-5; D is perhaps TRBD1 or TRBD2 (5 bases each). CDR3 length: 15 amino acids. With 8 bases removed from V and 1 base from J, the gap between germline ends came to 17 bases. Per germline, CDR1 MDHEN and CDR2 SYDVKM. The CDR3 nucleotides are TGTGCCAGCCTCCGAGGGGCCCGCTTCCAAGAGACCCAGTACTTC. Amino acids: CASLRGARFQETQYF.

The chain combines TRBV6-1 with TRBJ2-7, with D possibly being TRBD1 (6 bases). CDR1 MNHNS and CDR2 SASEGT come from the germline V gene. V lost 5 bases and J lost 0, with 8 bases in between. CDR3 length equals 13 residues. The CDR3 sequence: CASSWDNSYEQYF. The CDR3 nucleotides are TGTGCCAGCAGTTGGGACAACTCCTACGAGCAGTACTTC.

CDR3 residues: CASSYGAGQWGDEQFF. The CDR3 nucleotides are TGTGCCAGCAGCTATGGAGCGGGACAATGGGGCGATGAGCAGTTCTTC. The rearrangement uses TRBV7-9 and TRBJ2-1, with D possibly being TRBD2 (7 bases). Trimming took off 4 bases at V and 8 bases at J, with 21 bases between the two ends. The CDR3 runs to 16 residues. Germline V gene sequence: CDR1 SEHNR, CDR2 FQNEAQ (reference sequence).

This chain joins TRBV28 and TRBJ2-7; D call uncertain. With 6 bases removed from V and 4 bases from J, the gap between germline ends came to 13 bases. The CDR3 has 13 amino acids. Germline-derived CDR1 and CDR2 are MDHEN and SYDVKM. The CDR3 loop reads CASSPSPTYEQYF. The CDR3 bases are TGTGCCAGCAGCCCGAGTCCCACTTACGAGCAGTACTTC.

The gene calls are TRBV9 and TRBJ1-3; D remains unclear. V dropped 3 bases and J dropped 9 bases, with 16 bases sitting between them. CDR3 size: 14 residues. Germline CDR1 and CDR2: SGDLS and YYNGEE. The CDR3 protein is CASSGETVRGTIYF. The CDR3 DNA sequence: TGTGCCAGCAGCGGCGAAACGGTGCGGGGCACCATATATTTT.

CDR3 residues: CASSKDSHSGNTIYF. The CDR3 nucleotides are TGTGCCAGCAGCAAAGACAGTCACTCTGGAAACACCATATATTTT. V and J are TRBV9 and TRBJ1-3; a weak D match, TRBD1 (5 bases). CDR1 and CDR2 from the germline V gene are SGDLS and YYNGEE. The V and J ends lost 4 bases and 0 bases respectively, with 11 bases between them. The CDR3 contains 15 residues.

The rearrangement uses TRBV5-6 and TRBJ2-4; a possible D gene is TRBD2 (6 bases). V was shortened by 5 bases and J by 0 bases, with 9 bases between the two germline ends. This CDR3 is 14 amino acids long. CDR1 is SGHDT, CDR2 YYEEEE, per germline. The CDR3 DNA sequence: TGTGCCAGCAGGCTGGGACTAGCCAAAAACATTCAGTACTTC. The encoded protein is CASRLGLAKNIQYF.

Here the CDR3 reads CASSRDGYTGELFF. CDR3 DNA sequence: TGCGCCAGCAGCCGGGACGGGTACACCGGGGAGCTGTTTTTT. V and J are TRBV5-1 and TRBJ2-2; TRBD1 or TRBD2 may be the D gene (5 bases each). This CDR3 has 14 residues. Germline loops: CDR1 SGHRS, CDR2 YFSETQ. Trimming removed 4 bases from V and 3 bases from J, with 10 bases in between.

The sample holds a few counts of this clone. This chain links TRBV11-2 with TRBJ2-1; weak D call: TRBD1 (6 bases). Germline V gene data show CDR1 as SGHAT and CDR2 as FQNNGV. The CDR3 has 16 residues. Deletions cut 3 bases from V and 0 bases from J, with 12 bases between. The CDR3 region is CASSFSTGSSYNEQFF. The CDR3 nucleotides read TGTGCCAGCAGCTTCTCTACAGGGAGCTCCTACAATGAGCAGTTCTTC.

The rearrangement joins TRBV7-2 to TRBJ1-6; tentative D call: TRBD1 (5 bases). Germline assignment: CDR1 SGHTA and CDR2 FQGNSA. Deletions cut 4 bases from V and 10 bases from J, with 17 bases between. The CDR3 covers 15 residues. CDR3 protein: CASSSTRDGQSPLHF. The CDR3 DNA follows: TGTGCCAGCAGCTCGACCCGGGACGGCCAGTCACCCCTCCACTTT.

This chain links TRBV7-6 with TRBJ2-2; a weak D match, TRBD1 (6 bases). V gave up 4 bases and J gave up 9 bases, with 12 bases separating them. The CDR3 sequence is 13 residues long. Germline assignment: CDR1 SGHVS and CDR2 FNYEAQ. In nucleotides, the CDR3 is TGTGCCAGCAGCTCCAATACAGGGAGGGAGCTGTTTTTT. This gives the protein CASSSNTGRELFF.

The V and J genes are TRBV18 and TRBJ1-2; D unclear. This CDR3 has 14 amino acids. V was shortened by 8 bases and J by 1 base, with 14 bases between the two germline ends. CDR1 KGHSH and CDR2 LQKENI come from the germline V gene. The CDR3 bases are TGTGCCAGCATCACCAGTGGAGATAACTATGGCTACACCTTC. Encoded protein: CASITSGDNYGYTF.

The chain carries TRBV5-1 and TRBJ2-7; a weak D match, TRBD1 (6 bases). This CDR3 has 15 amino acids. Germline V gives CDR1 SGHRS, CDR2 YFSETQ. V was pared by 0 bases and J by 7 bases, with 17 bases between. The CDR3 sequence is CASSLAGSQGGEQYF. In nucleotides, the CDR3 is TGCGCCAGCAGCTTGGCCGGGTCACAGGGTGGAGAGCAGTACTTC.

Here the CDR3 reads CASSPFEETQYF. CDR3 coding DNA: TGTGCCAGCTCACCGTTCGAGGAGACCCAGTACTTC. The chain uses TRBV18 and TRBJ2-5; D is ambiguous. This CDR3 spans 12 amino acids. Between the trimmed V and J ends, which lost 3 bases and 5 bases, there was a span of 7 bases. CDR1 is KGHSH and CDR2 is LQKENI in the germline V gene.

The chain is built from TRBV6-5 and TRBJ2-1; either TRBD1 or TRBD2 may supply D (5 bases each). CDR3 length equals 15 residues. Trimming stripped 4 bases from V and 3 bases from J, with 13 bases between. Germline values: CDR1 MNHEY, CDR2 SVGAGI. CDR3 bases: TGTGCCAGCAGTTGGGGGTCGTTCGTCTACAATGAGCAGTTCTTC. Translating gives CASSWGSFVYNEQFF.

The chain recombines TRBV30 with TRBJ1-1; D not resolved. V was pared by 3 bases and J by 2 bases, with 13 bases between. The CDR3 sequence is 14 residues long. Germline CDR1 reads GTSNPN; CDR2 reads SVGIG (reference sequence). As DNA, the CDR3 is TGTGCCTGGAGACCCGGACCCTTTAACACTGAAGCTTTCTTT. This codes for CAWRPGPFNTEAFF.